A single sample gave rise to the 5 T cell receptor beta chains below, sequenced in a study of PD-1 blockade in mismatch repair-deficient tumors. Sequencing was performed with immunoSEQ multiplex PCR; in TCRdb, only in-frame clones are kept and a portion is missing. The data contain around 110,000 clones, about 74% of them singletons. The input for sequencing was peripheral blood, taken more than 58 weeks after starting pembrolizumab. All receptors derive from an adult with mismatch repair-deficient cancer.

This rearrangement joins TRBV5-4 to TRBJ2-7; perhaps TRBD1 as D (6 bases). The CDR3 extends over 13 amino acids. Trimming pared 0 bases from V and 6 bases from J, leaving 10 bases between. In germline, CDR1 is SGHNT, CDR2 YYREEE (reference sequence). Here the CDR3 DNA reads TGTGCCAGCAGCTTGGACAGGGAAGGCGAGCAGTACTTC. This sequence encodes CASSLDREGEQYF.

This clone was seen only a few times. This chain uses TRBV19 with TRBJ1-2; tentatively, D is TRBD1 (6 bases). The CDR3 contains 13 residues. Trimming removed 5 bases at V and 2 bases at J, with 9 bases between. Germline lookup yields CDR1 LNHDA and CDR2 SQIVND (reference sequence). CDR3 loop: CASSVDSNYGYTF. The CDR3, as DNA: TGTGCCAGTAGTGTGGACAGCAACTATGGCTACACCTTC.

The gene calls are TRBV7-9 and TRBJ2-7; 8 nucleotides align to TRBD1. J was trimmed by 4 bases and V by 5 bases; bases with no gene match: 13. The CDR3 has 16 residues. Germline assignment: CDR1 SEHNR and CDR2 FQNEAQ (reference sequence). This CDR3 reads CASSPKDRDLRYEQYF. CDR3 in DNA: TGTGCCAGCAGCCCAAAGGACAGGGATCTGAGGTACGAGCAGTACTTC.

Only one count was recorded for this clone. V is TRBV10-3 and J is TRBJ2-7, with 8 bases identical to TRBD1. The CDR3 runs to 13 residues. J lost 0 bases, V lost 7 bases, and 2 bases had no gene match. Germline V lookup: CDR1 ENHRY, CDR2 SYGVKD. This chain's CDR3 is CAITTGGSYEQYF. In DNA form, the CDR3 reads TGTGCCATCACCACAGGGGGCTCCTACGAGCAGTACTTC.

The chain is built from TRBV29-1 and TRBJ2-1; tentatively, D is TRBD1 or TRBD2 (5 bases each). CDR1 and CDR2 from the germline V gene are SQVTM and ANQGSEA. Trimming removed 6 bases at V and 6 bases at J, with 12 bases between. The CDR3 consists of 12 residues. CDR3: CSVDGGGNEQFF. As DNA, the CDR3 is TGCAGCGTGGATGGTGGGGGCAATGAGCAGTTCTTC.